This T cell receptor (beta chain) emerged from a study of blood T cell repertoires in COVID-19. Method: immunoSEQ multiplex PCR; TCRdb's copy keeps in-frame clones and lacks some. The sample carries around 500,000 clones, roughly nine tenths recorded once. Losses at the gene ends were 1 base for V and 8 bases for J; bases not matched to a gene: 0. Per germline, CDR1 SGHAT and CDR2 FQNNGV. This CDR3 has 14 residues. Material: PBMCs or T cells enriched from blood (not recorded which). This rearrangement joins TRBV11-2 to TRBJ1-4; 11 bases match TRBD1. The sequence came from a woman between 55 and 75 years old who had recovered from COVID-19. CDR3 bases: TGTGCCAGCAGCTTAGGGACAGGGGGCGAAAAACTGTTTTTT. Its protein is CASSLGTGGEKLFF.